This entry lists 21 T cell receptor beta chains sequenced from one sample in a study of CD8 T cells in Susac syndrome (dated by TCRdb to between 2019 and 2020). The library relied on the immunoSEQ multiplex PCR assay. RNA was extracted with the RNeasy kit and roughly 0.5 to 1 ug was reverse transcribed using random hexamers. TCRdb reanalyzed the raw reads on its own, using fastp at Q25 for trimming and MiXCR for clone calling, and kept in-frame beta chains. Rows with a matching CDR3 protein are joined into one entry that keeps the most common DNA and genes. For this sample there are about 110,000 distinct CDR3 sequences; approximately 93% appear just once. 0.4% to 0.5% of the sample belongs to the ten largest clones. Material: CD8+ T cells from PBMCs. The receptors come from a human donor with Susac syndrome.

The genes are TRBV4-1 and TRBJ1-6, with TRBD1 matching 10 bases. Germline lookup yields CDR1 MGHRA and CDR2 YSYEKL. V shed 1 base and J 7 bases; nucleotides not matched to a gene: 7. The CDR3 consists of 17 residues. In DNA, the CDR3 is TGCGCCAGCAGCCAAGGCGACAGGGGGCAGGGGAATTCACCCCTCCACTTT. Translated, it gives CASSQGDRGQGNSPLHF.

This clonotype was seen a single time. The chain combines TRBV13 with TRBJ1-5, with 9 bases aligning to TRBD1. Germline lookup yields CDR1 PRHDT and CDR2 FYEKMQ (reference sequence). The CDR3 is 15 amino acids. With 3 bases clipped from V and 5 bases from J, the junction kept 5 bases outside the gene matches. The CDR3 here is CASSLGTGFDQPQHF. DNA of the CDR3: TGTGCCAGCAGCTTGGGGACAGGGTTCGATCAGCCCCAGCATTTT.

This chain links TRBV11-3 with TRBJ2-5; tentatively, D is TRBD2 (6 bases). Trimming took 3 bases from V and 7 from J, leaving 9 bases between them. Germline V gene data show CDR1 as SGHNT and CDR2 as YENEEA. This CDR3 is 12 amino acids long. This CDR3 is CASSLRGGTQYF. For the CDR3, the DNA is TGTGCCAGCAGCTTGCGGGGTGGGACCCAGTACTTC.

The CDR3 loop is CASSWQGSYEQYF. The CDR3 nucleotides are TGTGCCAGCAGTTGGCAGGGCAGCTACGAGCAGTACTTC. The chain combines TRBV27 with TRBJ2-7, with D possibly matching TRBD1 (5 bases). Germline CDR1 and CDR2: MNHEY and SMNVEV (reference sequence). The CDR3 spans 13 residues. V lost 4 bases and J 3 bases, leaving 10 bases between the germline ends.

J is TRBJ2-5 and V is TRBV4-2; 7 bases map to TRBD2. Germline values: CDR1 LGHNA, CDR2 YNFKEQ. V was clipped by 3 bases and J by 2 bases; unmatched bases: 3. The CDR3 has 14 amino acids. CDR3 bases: TGTGCCAGCAGCCACCGCGGGGGACAAGAGACCCAGTACTTC. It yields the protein CASSHRGGQETQYF.

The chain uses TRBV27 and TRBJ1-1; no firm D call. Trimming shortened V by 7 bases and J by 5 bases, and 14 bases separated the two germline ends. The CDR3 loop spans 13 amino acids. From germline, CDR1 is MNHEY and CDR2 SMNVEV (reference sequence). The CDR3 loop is CASTMHTGTEAFF. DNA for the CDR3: TGTGCCAGCACAATGCATACGGGGACTGAAGCTTTCTTT.

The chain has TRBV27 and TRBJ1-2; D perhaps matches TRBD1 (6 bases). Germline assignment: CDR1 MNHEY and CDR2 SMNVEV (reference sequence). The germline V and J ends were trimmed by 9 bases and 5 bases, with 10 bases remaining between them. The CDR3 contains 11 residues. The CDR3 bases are TGTGCCAGTTCACAGGGATATGGCTACACCTTC. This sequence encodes CASSQGYGYTF.

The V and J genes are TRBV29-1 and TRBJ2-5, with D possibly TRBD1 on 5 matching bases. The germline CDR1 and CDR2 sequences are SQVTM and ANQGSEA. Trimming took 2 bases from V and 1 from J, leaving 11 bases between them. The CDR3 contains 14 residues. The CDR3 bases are TGCAGCGTTGAACTAGACAGTTTCCAAGAGACCCAGTACTTC. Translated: CSVELDSFQETQYF.

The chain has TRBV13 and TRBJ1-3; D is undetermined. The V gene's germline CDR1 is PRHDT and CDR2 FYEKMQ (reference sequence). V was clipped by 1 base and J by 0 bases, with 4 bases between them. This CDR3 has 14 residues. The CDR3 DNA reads TGTGCCAGCAGCTTAGACAGCTCTGGAAACACCATATATTTT. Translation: CASSLDSSGNTIYF.

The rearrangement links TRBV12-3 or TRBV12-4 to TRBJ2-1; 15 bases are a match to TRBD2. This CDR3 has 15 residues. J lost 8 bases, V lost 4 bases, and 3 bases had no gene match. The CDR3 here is CASSWTSGGAYEQFF. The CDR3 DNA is TGTGCCAGCAGTTGGACTAGCGGGGGGGCCTATGAGCAGTTCTTC.

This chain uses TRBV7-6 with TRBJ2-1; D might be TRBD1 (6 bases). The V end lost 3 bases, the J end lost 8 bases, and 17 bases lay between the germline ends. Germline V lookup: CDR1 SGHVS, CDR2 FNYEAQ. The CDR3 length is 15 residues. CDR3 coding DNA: TGTGCCAGCAGCTTGGGCCGTACAGGGTGGGATGAGCAGTTCTTC. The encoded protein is CASSLGRTGWDEQFF.

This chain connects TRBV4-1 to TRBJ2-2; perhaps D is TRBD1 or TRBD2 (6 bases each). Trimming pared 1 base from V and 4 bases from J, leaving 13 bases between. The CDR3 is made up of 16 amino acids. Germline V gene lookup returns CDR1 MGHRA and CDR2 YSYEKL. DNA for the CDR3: TGCGCCAGCAGCCAAGCGGCGGGACATACCACCGGGGAGCTGTTTTTT. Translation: CASSQAAGHTTGELFF.

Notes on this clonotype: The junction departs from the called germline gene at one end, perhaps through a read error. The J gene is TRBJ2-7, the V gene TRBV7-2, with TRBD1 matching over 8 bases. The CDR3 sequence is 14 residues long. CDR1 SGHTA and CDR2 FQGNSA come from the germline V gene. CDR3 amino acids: CASSLDRGLDEQYF. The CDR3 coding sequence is TGTGCCAGCAGTTTAGACAGGGGATTGGACGAGCAGTACTTC. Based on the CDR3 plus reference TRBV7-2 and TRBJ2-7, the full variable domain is GAGVSQSPSNKVTEKGKDVELRCDPISGHTALYWYRQSLGQGLEFLIYFQGNSAPDKSGLPSDRFSAERTGGSVSTLTIQRTQQEDSAVYLCASSLDRGLDEQYFGPGTRLTVT.

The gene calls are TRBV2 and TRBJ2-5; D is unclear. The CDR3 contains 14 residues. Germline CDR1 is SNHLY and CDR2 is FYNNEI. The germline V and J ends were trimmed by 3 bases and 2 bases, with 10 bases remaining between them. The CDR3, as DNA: TGTGCCAGCAGTGACCGGGTGGGGCAAGAGACCCAGTACTTC. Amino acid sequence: CASSDRVGQETQYF.

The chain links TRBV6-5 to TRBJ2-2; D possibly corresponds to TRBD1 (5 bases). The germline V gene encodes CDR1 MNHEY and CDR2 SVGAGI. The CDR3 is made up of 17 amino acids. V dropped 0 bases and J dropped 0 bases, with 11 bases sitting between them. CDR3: CASSYSPGATNTGELFF. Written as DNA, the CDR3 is TGTGCCAGCAGTTACTCCCCTGGGGCGACGAACACCGGGGAGCTGTTTTTT.

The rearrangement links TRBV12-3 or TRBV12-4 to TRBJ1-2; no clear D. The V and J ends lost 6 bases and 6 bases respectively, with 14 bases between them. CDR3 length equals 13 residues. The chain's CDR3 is CASSPRSVDGYTF. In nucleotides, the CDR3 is TGTGCCAGCAGCCCCCGGTCGGTGGATGGCTACACCTTC.

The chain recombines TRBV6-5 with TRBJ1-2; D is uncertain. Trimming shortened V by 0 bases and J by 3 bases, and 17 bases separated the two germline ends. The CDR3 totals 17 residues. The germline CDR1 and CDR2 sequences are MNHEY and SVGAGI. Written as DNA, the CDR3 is TGTGCCAGCAGTTACTCGAGCTCAGGAGAGGTCGACTATGGCTACACCTTC. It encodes CASSYSSSGEVDYGYTF.

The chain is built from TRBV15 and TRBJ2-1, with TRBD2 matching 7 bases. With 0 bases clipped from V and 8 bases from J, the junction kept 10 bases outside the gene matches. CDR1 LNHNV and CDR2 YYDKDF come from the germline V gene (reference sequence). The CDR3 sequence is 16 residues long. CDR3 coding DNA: TGTGCCACCAGCAGAGAAAGTCTAGGGAGGGACGATGAGCAGTTCTTC. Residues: CATSRESLGRDDEQFF. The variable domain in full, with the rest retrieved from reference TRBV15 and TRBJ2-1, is DAMVIQNPRYQVTQFGKPVTLSCSQTLNHNVMYWYQQKSSQAPKLLFHYYDKDFNNEADTPDNFQSRRPNTSFCFLDIRSPGLGDTAMYLCATSRESLGRDDEQFFGPGTRLTVL.

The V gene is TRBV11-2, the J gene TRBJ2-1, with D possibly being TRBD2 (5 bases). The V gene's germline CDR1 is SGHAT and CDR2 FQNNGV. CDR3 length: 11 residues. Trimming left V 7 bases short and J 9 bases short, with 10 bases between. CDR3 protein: CASTISVEQFF. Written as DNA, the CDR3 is TGTGCCAGCACCATTAGCGTTGAGCAGTTCTTC.

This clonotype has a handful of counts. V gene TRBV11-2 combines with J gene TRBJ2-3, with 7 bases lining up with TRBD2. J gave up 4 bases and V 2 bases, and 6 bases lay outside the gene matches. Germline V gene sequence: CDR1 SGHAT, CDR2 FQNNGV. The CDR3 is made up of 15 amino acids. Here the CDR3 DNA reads TGTGCCAGCAGCTTAATGGGGGGGGATGCAGATACGCAGTATTTT. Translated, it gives CASSLMGGDADTQYF.

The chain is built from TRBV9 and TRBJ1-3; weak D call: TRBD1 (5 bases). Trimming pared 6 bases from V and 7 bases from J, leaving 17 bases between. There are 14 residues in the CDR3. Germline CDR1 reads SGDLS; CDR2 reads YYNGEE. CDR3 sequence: CASTETGVANTIYF. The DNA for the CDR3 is TGTGCCAGCACCGAAACAGGCGTAGCGAACACCATATATTTT.